The table lists the clone carrying this T cell receptor beta chain with a count of one. These data originate in a study of shared clonotypes between healthy human individuals. Assay used: immunoSEQ multiplex PCR; TCRdb lists only in-frame clones, some missing. The sample has about a million clones; more than 75% are singletons. Free of recent acute infections or vaccinations, the donors were healthy HIV-negative adults. This TCR was recovered from a man between 18 and 29 years old in good health. Sequencing was carried out using memory CD4+ T cells sorted from blood. As for subset: CD45RA-negative fraction.

The CDR3 coding sequence is TGTGCCAGCAGCTTAGATGCAGGGCGGAACACTGAAGCTTTCTTT. Its translation is CASSLDAGRNTEAFF. The chain recombines TRBV7-2 with TRBJ1-1; TRBD1 is a possible D gene (5 bases). Germline-derived CDR1 and CDR2 are SGHTA and FQGNSA. The V end was cut by 1 base, the J end by 1 base, with 10 bases between. The CDR3 covers 15 residues.